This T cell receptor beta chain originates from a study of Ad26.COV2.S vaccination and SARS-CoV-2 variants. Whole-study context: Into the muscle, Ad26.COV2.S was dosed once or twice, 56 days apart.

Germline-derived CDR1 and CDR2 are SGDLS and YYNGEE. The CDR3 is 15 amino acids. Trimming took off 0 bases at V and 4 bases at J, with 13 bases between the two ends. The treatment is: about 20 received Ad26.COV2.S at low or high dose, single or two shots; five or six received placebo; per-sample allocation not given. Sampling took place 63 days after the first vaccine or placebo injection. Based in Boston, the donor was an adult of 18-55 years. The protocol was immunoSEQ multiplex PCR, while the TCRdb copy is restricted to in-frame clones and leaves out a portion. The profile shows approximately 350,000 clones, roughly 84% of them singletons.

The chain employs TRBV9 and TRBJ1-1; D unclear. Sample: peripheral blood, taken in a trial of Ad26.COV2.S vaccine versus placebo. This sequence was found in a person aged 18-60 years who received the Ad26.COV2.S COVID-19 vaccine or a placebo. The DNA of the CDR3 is TGTGCCAGCAGCGTAGGTTTAGCGACGGGCACTGAAGCTTTCTTT. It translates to CASSVGLATGTEAFF. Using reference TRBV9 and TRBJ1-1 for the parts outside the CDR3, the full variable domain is DSGVTQTPKHLITATGQRVTLRCSPRSGDLSVYWYQQSLDQGLQFLIQYYNGEERAKGNILERFSAQQFPDLHSELNLSSLELGDSALYFCASSVGLATGTEAFFGQGTRLTVV.